Given below is one TCR beta chain in context. This sample is part of a study of OX40 agonist ivuxolimab in advanced cancers. Clones were sequenced by immunoSEQ multiplex PCR, and TCRdb holds only the in-frame ones, with some missing. This sample has tens of thousands of clones, with over 75% found just once. Source: CD4+ or CD8+ T cells sorted from blood, taken in a trial of the OX40 agonist ivuxolimab. The TCR was taken from an adult with an advanced solid tumor such as melanoma, head and neck, liver or kidney cancer.

CDR3 nucleotide sequence: TGTGCCAGCAGATCCTCTGGAAACACCATATATTTT. It translates to CASRSSGNTIYF. The chain carries TRBV27 and TRBJ1-3; D uncertain. The CDR3 is 12 residues long. Germline CDR1 and CDR2: MNHEY and SMNVEV (reference sequence). The V gene lost 6 bases and the J gene lost 0 bases, with 3 bases spanning the gap.